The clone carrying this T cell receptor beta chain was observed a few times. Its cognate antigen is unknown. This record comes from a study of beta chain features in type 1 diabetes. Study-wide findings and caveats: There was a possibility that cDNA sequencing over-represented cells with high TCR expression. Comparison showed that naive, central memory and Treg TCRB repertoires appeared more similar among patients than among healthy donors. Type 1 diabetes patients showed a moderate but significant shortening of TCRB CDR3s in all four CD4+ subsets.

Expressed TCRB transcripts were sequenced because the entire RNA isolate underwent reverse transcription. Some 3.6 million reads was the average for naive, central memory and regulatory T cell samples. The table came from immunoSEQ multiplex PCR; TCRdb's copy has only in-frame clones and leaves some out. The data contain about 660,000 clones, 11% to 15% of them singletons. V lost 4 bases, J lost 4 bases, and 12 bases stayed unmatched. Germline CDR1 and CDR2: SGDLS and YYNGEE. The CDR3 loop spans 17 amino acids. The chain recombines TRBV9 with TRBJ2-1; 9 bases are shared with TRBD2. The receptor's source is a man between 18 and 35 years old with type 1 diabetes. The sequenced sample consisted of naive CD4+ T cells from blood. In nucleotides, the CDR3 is TGTGCCAGCAGCCCCCAAGCTAGCGGGGCTAGGTACAATGAGCAGTTCTTC. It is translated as CASSPQASGARYNEQFF.